This TCR beta chain was sequenced during a study of T cells in women clearing cervical HPV infection. Study overall: Case blood drawn at lesion detection; control blood after infection cleared.

The V gene's germline CDR1 is LNHDA and CDR2 SQIVND (reference sequence). The CDR3 totals 15 residues. Trimming left V 6 bases short and J 4 bases short, with 18 bases between. The data were produced by immunoSEQ multiplex PCR, yet TCRdb's version contains in-frame clones alone and is incomplete. The sample table includes 40,000 or so clones. Whole-study results and caveats: TRBV6-7 abundance was lower in cases than controls (0.11% versus 0.16%).

Concerning this clone: The antigen remains undetermined. The CDR3 extends 3 residues past the end of the read, so its final part is completed from the germline J gene.

The chain couples TRBV19 to TRBJ2-5, with D possibly being TRBD1 or TRBD2 (5 bases each). The sequencing input was blood buffy coat. This sequence originates from a woman aged 18 to 75 with a cervical HPV16 infection that either progressed to CIN3+ or cleared (not recorded which). CDR3 region: CASRRGRELGETQYF. CDR3 bases read: TGTGCCAGTAGGAGGGGCAGGGAGCTAGGAGAGACC. Full variable domain (missing parts from reference TRBV19 and TRBJ2-5): DGGITQSPKYLFRKEGQNVTLSCEQNLNHDAMYWYRQDPGQGLRLIYYSQIVNDFQKGDIAEGYSVSREKKESFPLTVTSAQKNPTAFYLCASRRGRELGETQYFGPGTRLLVL.